The 7 T cell receptor beta chains below all came from one sample that was sequenced in a study of blood T cell repertoires in COVID-19. Here immunoSEQ multiplex PCR was the method, and the copy in TCRdb shows in-frame clones only, minus some. The table includes approximately 100,000 clones, 69% detected once. The sequenced sample was peripheral blood. These receptor sequences come from an elderly man with acute or convalescent COVID-19.

This clone was seen only a few times. The CDR3 spells CASSSGTITYNEQFF. CDR3 nucleotide sequence: TGTGCCAGCAGCTCGGGGACTATAACCTACAATGAGCAGTTCTTC. V gene TRBV7-2 combines with J gene TRBJ2-1; TRBD2 aligns across 7 bases. Germline loops: CDR1 SGHTA, CDR2 FQGNSA. Unmatched junction bases numbered 5, after V lost 4 bases and J lost 2 bases. The CDR3 totals 15 residues.

This chain uses TRBV10-3 with TRBJ2-3, with TRBD2 matching 7 bases. The CDR3 is 14 amino acids. Trimming at V came to 6 bases and at J to 2 bases, leaving 5 bases not matched to a gene. Germline loops: CDR1 ENHRY, CDR2 SYGVKD. CDR3 residues: CAISHGGDTDTQYF. In DNA, the CDR3 is TGTGCCATCAGCCATGGGGGGGACACAGATACGCAGTATTTT.

The chain has TRBV7-9 and TRBJ2-2; perhaps TRBD2 as D (6 bases). V shed 11 bases and J shed 3 bases, with 13 bases lying between them. The CDR3 consists of 13 residues. Germline loops: CDR1 SEHNR, CDR2 FQNEAQ (reference sequence). CDR3 amino acids: CAAEGLDTGELFF. In DNA form, the CDR3 reads TGTGCCGCGGAGGGGTTGGACACCGGGGAGCTGTTTTTT.

The chain combines TRBV6-5 with TRBJ1-3; 7 nucleotides match TRBD1. CDR1 is MNHEY and CDR2 is SVGAGI in the germline V gene. Trimming at V came to 3 bases and at J to 3 bases, leaving 5 bases not matched to a gene. The CDR3 has 15 residues. CDR3 coding DNA: TGTGCCAGCAGTTATGGGGGGACAGATGGAAACACCATATATTTT. Amino acids: CASSYGGTDGNTIYF.

The chain links TRBV28 to TRBJ2-7, with 8 bases fitting TRBD1. The germline V gene has CDR1 MDHEN and CDR2 SYDVKM. Trimming cost V 7 bases and J 4 bases; bases outside gene matches: 6. This CDR3 region has 13 residues. CDR3 loop: CASKRTGSYEQYF. The CDR3 nucleotides read TGTGCCAGCAAAAGGACAGGGTCGTACGAGCAGTACTTC.

The chain is built from TRBV14 and TRBJ2-2; TRBD1 agrees at 7 bases. The CDR3 totals 14 residues. Germline CDR1 is SGHDN and CDR2 is FVKESK. J was trimmed by 5 bases and V by 1 base; bases with no gene match: 1. The CDR3 reads CASSQVTGTGELFF. CDR3 DNA sequence: TGTGCCAGCAGCCAAGTGACAGGGACCGGGGAGCTGTTTTTT. The whole variable domain, remainder taken from reference TRBV14 and TRBJ2-2, is EAGVTQFPSHSVIEKGQTVTLRCDPISGHDNLYWYRRVMGKEIKFLLHFVKESKQDESGMPNNRFLAERTGGTYSTLKVQPAELEDSGVYFCASSQVTGTGELFFGEGSRLTVL.

The V and J genes are TRBV18 and TRBJ2-1; 7 bases fit TRBD2. The germline V gene has CDR1 KGHSH and CDR2 LQKENI. The CDR3 runs 15 residues. J lost 4 bases, V lost 4 bases, and 7 bases had no gene match. The CDR3 loop is CASSLPGTTYNEQFF. The CDR3 DNA follows: TGTGCCAGCTCACTACCCGGGACTACTTACAATGAGCAGTTCTTC.